This T cell receptor (beta chain) originates from a study of neoadjuvant anti-PD-1 for oral cavity cancer. Study in general: Patients without progression received a fourth nivolumab dose around day 43, then surgical resection on days 50-56.

Six replicates per PBMC sample, mostly from roughly 450 ng of genomic DNA. The repertoire was sequenced with immunoSEQ multiplex PCR; TCRdb's copy has only in-frame clones and lacks some. The sample consists of tens of thousands of clones, approximately 82% of them appearing once. Study observations and caveats: Higher pretreatment blood Treg/Th17 ratios correlated with higher pretreatment blood and lower post-treatment tumor TCRbeta clonality. Each response group had just a few patients in TCR analyses.

The CDR3 is made up of 12 amino acids. Trimming pared 4 bases from V and 7 bases from J, leaving 8 bases between. From germline, CDR1 is SEHNR and CDR2 FQNEAQ (reference sequence). Remarks on this clone: Its cognate antigen is unknown.

This chain joins TRBV7-9 and TRBJ2-1, with D uncertain. The sequencing here drew on PBMCs, taken before nivolumab (anti-PD-1) treatment. This receptor was taken from a person aged 35 to 85 with oral cavity squamous cell carcinoma. DNA for the CDR3: TGTGCCAGCAGCTCCCCCGGAAATGAGCAGTTCTTC. As protein: CASSSPGNEQFF. Drawing the rest from reference TRBV7-9 and TRBJ2-1, the complete variable domain is DTGVSQNPRHKITKRGQNVTFRCDPISEHNRLYWYRQTLGQGPEFLTYFQNEAQLEKSRLLSDRFSAERPKGSFSTLEIQRTEQGDSAMYLCASSSPGNEQFFGPGTRLTVL.